Listed here are 26 T cell receptor beta chains from one sample, sequenced in a study of blood T cell repertoires in COVID-19. Produced via immunoSEQ multiplex PCR; TCRdb's table is partial and in-frame only. The sample holds a few hundred thousand clones; about 86% are singletons and the top ten take approximately 4%. The sample taken for sequencing was PBMCs or T cells enriched from blood (not recorded which). The receptors were gathered from a man aged 25-45 years with acute COVID-19.

The V and J genes are TRBV6-4 and TRBJ1-2; TRBD1 is a possible D gene (6 bases). V lost 3 bases, J lost 8 bases, and 10 bases lay in between. Germline V gene data show CDR1 as MRHNA and CDR2 as SNTAGT. The CDR3 extends over 12 amino acids. The CDR3 loop reads CASSETGWGYTF. CDR3 DNA: TGTGCCAGCAGTGAAACAGGGTGGGGCTACACCTTC.

On this clone itself: The sample contains more than one DNA sequence encoding this CDR3. The chain combines TRBV2 with TRBJ1-3, with D hard to call. The V gene lost 6 bases and the J gene lost 2 bases, with 8 bases spanning the gap. The CDR3 covers 13 residues. Germline V gene lookup returns CDR1 SNHLY and CDR2 FYNNEI. In nucleotides, the CDR3 is TGTGCCAGCAGCGGGAGGGCTGGAAACACCATATATTTT. Protein: CASSGRAGNTIYF.

This rearrangement joins TRBV5-1 to TRBJ2-2; perhaps TRBD2 as D (6 bases). The CDR3 runs to 15 residues. V lost 4 bases to trimming and J lost 3 bases, with 13 bases between them. The germline gives CDR1 SGHRS, CDR2 YFSETQ. As DNA, the CDR3 is TGCGCCAGCAGCCAGGGATGGGGGGACACCGGGGAGCTGTTTTTT. It specifies CASSQGWGDTGELFF.

A few counts support this clone. The V gene is TRBV6-1, the J gene TRBJ1-1; tentatively, D is TRBD1 (6 bases). Germline loops: CDR1 MNHNS, CDR2 SASEGT. Trimming cost V 2 bases and J 11 bases, with 15 bases left between them. The CDR3 consists of 13 residues. The CDR3 loop reads CASSESGGVRAFF. As DNA, the CDR3 is TGTGCCAGCAGTGAATCGGGGGGCGTGAGGGCTTTCTTT.

This clone was recorded once. This sequence joins TRBV11-2 and TRBJ2-2; 7 nucleotides match TRBD1. V shed 5 bases, J shed 4 bases, and the junction held 13 bases outside the gene matches. CDR3 length: 17 amino acids. Germline lookup yields CDR1 SGHAT and CDR2 FQNNGV. The CDR3 DNA sequence: TGTGCCAGCAGCCGCAGAGGAGCAGGGGGTAGCACCGGGGAGCTGTTTTTT. Translating gives CASSRRGAGGSTGELFF. Variable domain in full (rest from reference TRBV11-2 and TRBJ2-2): EAGVAQSPRYKIIEKRQSVAFWCNPISGHATLYWYQQILGQGPKLLIQFQNNGVVDDSQLPKDRFSAERLKGVDSTLKIQPAKLEDSAVYLCASSRRGAGGSTGELFFGEGSRLTVL.

V usage is TRBV6-2 or TRBV6-3 and J usage is TRBJ2-7; TRBD2 matches at 8 bases. The CDR3 is 14 residues long. Germline V lookup: CDR1 MNHEY, CDR2 SVGEGT. The V segment lost 6 bases and the J segment 2 bases; nucleotides outside the gene matches: 6. The CDR3 sequence is CASSRGLATYEQYV. CDR3 DNA: TGTGCCAGCAGCCGCGGACTAGCAACCTACGAGCAGTACGTC.

This clone appeared a single time. The junction does not match germline at one end; this may be a read error. The CDR3 DNA sequence: TGTGCCAGCAGCACCCTGACAGGGATTACAGATACGCAGTATTTT. Residues: CASSTLTGITDTQYF. The chain recombines TRBV5-1 with TRBJ2-3; 7 bases are shared with TRBD1. The CDR3 is 15 amino acids. Germline V gives CDR1 SGHRS, CDR2 YFSETQ.

This chain joins TRBV14 and TRBJ1-1; D remains ambiguous. The V gene's germline CDR1 is SGHDN and CDR2 FVKESK. Trimming cost V 3 bases and J 4 bases, with 12 bases left between them. The CDR3 runs 14 residues. The CDR3 sequence is CASSHVGLGTEAFF. The CDR3 coding sequence is TGTGCCAGCAGCCATGTTGGGCTCGGCACTGAAGCTTTCTTT.

The genes are TRBV19 and TRBJ1-5; tentative D call: TRBD1 (6 bases). The V end lost 6 bases, the J end lost 7 bases, and 10 bases lay between the germline ends. Germline V gene data show CDR1 as LNHDA and CDR2 as SQIVND (reference sequence). The CDR3 covers 12 residues. CDR3 sequence reads: CASRAGGQPQHF. The CDR3 region has the DNA TGTGCCAGTAGAGCGGGGGGCCAGCCCCAGCATTTT.

V and J are TRBV11-2 and TRBJ2-1; tentatively, D is TRBD2 (5 bases). Trimming pared 3 bases from V and 0 bases from J, leaving 9 bases between. The CDR3 contains 15 residues. Germline CDR1 and CDR2: SGHAT and FQNNGV. CDR3 coding DNA: TGTGCCAGCAGCTTCGGGATTTTCTCCTACAATGAGCAGTTCTTC. Amino acids: CASSFGIFSYNEQFF.

This chain links TRBV6-1 with TRBJ1-6; D remains unclear. V was pared by 6 bases and J by 0 bases, with 9 bases between. Germline V gene data show CDR1 as MNHNS and CDR2 as SASEGT. The CDR3 contains 15 residues. The chain's CDR3 is CASRVGSSYNSPLHF. The CDR3 DNA is TGTGCCAGCAGGGTGGGGAGCTCCTATAATTCACCCCTCCACTTT.

The chain uses TRBV5-4 and TRBJ1-2, with 9 positions matching TRBD1. Germline loops: CDR1 SGHNT, CDR2 YYREEE (reference sequence). The CDR3 runs 13 residues. Trimming removed 2 bases from V and 8 bases from J; junction bases left unmatched: 4. The CDR3 DNA sequence: TGTGCCAGCAGCTTAAACAGGGGGCGAGGCTACACCTTC. Amino acids: CASSLNRGRGYTF.

The chain uses TRBV5-6 and TRBJ2-4, with TRBD1 matching 8 bases. V dropped 3 bases and J dropped 5; count of bases not matched to a gene: 4. CDR1 and CDR2 from the germline V gene are SGHDT and YYEEEE. The CDR3 is 14 residues long. CDR3 residues: CASSWTGLENIQYF. The CDR3 nucleotides are TGTGCCAGCAGCTGGACAGGGCTGGAAAACATTCAGTACTTC.

This clone was counted a few times. The chain employs TRBV15 and TRBJ1-2, with D maybe TRBD1 (6 bases). The CDR3 runs to 15 residues. Germline values: CDR1 LNHNV, CDR2 YYDKDF (reference sequence). V was trimmed by 0 bases and J by 4 bases, leaving 12 bases between them. CDR3 sequence: CATSRDRTAIYGYTF. The CDR3 DNA reads as TGTGCCACCAGCAGAGATAGGACAGCCATCTATGGCTACACCTTC.

This chain joins TRBV28 and TRBJ1-5, with 9 bases aligning to TRBD1. V lost 6 bases, J lost 7 bases, and 10 bases stayed unmatched. The CDR3 spans 15 residues. Germline V CDR1 and CDR2: MDHEN, SYDVKM. The CDR3 sequence is CASSPQGQGNQPQHF. CDR3 DNA sequence: TGTGCCAGCAGCCCCCAAGGACAGGGGAACCAGCCCCAGCATTTT.

The chain links TRBV19 to TRBJ1-5; D is perhaps TRBD1 (6 bases). There are 13 residues in the CDR3. CDR1 is LNHDA and CDR2 is SQIVND in the germline V gene (reference sequence). V lost 7 bases and J 7 bases, leaving 14 bases between the germline ends. CDR3 residues: CASTDGGWQPQHF. In DNA, the CDR3 is TGTGCCAGTACCGATGGGGGCTGGCAGCCCCAGCATTTT.

The sample holds a few counts of this clone. This chain uses TRBV19 with TRBJ1-5; 7 nucleotides agree with TRBD1. The germline gives CDR1 LNHDA, CDR2 SQIVND (reference sequence). V trimming: 6 bases; J trimming: 2 bases; junction bases outside the gene matches: 7. This CDR3 comprises 15 residues. CDR3 protein: CASRETGYGNQPQHF. The CDR3 DNA reads as TGTGCCAGTAGGGAGACAGGGTATGGCAATCAGCCCCAGCATTTT.

The V call is TRBV13, the J call TRBJ2-1; 7 bases are a match to TRBD1. The CDR3 extends over 15 amino acids. V lost 5 bases and J lost 0; bases outside the gene matches: 4. The germline V gene encodes CDR1 PRHDT and CDR2 FYEKMQ (reference sequence). The CDR3: CASSRDRASYNEQFF. In nucleotides, the CDR3 is TGTGCCAGCAGCCGAGACAGGGCCTCCTACAATGAGCAGTTCTTC.

The J gene is TRBJ1-2, the V gene TRBV28, with no clear D. Germline V gene data show CDR1 as MDHEN and CDR2 as SYDVKM. CDR3 length: 12 amino acids. V was cut by 6 bases and J by 0 bases, with 5 bases left in between. The CDR3 DNA follows: TGTGCCAGCAGATCAGCTAACTATGGCTACACCTTC. This codes for CASRSANYGYTF.

This chain joins TRBV6-5 and TRBJ1-1; D perhaps matches TRBD1 (6 bases). Trimming pared 6 bases from V and 4 bases from J, leaving 15 bases between. The CDR3 has 14 amino acids. Germline V gene sequence: CDR1 MNHEY, CDR2 SVGAGI. CDR3 in amino acids: CASRGGLRGTEAFF. DNA of the CDR3: TGTGCCAGCAGGGGGGGGCTTCGGGGCACTGAAGCTTTCTTT.

This rearrangement joins TRBV5-4 to TRBJ1-1; no reliable D call. CDR3 length: 13 amino acids. Per the germline V gene, CDR1 is SGHNT and CDR2 is YYREEE (reference sequence). Trimming removed 2 bases from V and 4 bases from J, with 9 bases in between. The CDR3 region has the DNA TGTGCCAGCAGCTTCCTCATCAGCACTGAAGCTTTCTTT. It yields the protein CASSFLISTEAFF.

The chain employs TRBV6-1 and TRBJ2-7, with D perhaps matching TRBD1 (7 bases). Germline CDR1 is MNHNS and CDR2 is SASEGT. V was clipped by 3 bases and J by 3 bases, with 12 bases between them. There are 14 residues in the CDR3. The CDR3 here is CASSEARGDYEQYV. The CDR3 DNA follows: TGTGCCAGCAGTGAGGCCAGGGGGGACTACGAGCAGTACGTC.

The chain couples TRBV7-9 to TRBJ1-3; TRBD1 matches at 7 bases. V shed 1 base and J 7 bases; nucleotides not matched to a gene: 4. This CDR3 region has 14 residues. CDR1 and CDR2 from the germline V gene are SEHNR and FQNEAQ (reference sequence). The DNA for the CDR3 is TGTGCCAGCAGCTTAGGGACACAGGGGAACACCATATATTTT. It codes for CASSLGTQGNTIYF.

This clone turned up a few times. One end of the junction varies from germline; a read error may be responsible. Other nucleotide sequences in the sample specify the same CDR3. The rearrangement uses TRBV5-1 and TRBJ1-6; 7 positions agree with TRBD1. The CDR3 consists of 14 residues. CDR1 and CDR2 from the germline V gene are SGHRS and YFSETQ. The CDR3 DNA sequence: TGTGCCAGCAGCTTGGAAGACAGGGACTCACCCCTCCACTTT. This encodes CASSLEDRDSPLHF.

J is TRBJ1-1 and V is TRBV28; 9 bases fit TRBD1. This CDR3 comprises 17 residues. Germline CDR1 and CDR2: MDHEN and SYDVKM. The ends lost 7 bases at V and 7 bases at J; junction bases unmatched: 19. The CDR3 loop is CASITPHPGQGGNEAFF. The CDR3 DNA sequence: TGTGCCAGCATTACCCCTCATCCGGGACAGGGTGGTAATGAAGCTTTCTTT.

The chain recombines TRBV6-1 with TRBJ2-5; 8 nucleotides line up with TRBD2. The germline V gene has CDR1 MNHNS and CDR2 SASEGT. This CDR3 is built from 16 residues. Trimming took 3 bases from V and 7 from J; bases not matched to a gene: 13. CDR3 sequence: CASSEGTGGLLGTQYF. The CDR3 coding sequence is TGTGCCAGCAGTGAGGGAACGGGGGGGCTTTTGGGGACCCAGTACTTC.